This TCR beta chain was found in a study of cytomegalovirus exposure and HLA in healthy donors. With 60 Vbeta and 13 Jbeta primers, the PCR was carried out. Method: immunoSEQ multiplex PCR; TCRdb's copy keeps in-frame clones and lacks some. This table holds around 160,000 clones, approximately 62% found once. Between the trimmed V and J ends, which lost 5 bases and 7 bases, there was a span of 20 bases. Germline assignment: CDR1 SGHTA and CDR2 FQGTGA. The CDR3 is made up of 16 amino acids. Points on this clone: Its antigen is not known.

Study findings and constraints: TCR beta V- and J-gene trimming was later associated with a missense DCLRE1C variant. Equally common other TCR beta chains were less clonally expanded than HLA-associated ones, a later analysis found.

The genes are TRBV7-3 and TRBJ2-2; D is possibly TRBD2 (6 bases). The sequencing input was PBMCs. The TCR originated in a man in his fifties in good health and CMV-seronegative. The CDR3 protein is CASSQTREAARGELFF. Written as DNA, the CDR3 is TGTGCCAGCAGCCAAACCAGGGAGGCGGCTCGCGGGGAGCTGTTTTTT.